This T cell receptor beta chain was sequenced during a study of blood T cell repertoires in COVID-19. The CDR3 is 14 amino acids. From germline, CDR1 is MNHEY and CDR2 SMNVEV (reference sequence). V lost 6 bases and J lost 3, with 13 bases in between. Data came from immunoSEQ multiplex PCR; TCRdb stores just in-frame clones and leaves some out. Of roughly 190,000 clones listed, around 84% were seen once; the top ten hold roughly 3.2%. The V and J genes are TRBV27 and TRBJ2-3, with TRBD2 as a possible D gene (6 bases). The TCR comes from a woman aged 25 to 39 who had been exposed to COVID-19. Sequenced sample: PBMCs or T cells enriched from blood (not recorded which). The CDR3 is CASSSIGGTDTQYF. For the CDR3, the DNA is TGTGCCAGCAGCTCAATCGGGGGTACAGATACGCAGTATTTT.